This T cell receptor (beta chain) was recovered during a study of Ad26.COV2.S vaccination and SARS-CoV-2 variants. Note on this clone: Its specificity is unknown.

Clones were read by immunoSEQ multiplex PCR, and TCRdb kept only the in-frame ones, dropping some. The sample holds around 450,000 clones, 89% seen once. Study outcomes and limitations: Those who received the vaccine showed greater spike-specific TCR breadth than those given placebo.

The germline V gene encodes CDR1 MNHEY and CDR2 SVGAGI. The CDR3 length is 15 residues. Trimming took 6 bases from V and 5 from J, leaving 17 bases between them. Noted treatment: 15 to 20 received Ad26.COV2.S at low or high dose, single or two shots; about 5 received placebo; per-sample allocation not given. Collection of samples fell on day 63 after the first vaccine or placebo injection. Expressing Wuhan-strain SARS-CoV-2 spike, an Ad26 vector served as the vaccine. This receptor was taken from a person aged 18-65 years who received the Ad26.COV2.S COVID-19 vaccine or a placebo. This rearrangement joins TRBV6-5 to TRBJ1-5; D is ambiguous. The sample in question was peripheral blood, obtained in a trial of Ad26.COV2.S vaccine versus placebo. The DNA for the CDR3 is TGTGCCAGCAGCGCCCCCGGAGAGTCAGATCAGCCCCAGCATTTT. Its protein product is CASSAPGESDQPQHF.